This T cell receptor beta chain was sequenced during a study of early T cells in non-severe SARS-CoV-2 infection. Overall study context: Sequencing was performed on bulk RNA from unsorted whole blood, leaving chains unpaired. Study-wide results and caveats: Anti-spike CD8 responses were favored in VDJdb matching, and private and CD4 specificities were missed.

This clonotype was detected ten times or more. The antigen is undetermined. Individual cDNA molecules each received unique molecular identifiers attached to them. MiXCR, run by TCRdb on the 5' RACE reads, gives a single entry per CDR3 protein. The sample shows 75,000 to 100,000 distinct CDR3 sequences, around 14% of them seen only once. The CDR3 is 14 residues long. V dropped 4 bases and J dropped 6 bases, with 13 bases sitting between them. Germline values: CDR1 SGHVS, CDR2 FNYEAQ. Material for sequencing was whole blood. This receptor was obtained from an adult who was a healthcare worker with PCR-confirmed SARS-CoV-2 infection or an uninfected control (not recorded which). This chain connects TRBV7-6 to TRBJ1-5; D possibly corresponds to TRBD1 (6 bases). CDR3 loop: CASSSSLRGQPQHF. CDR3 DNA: TGTGCCAGCAGCTCCTCACTCAGGGGTCAGCCCCAGCATTTT.